The 10 T cell receptor beta chains listed next were all sequenced from one sample in a study of T cell responses to AZD1222 COVID-19 vaccine. Produced via immunoSEQ multiplex PCR; TCRdb's table is partial and in-frame only. The sample includes 150,000 to 200,000 clones, around 90% seen only once; the top ten take around a tenth. The sample in question was peripheral blood, obtained 28 days after the second AZD1222 dose. These receptors all come from an adult who received the AZD1222 COVID-19 vaccine.

The chain uses TRBV10-3 and TRBJ1-4, with TRBD1 as a possible D gene (5 bases). Per germline, CDR1 ENHRY and CDR2 SYGVKD. CDR3 length equals 13 residues. Trimming cost V 10 bases and J 6 bases, with 15 bases left between them. The CDR3 spells CATSGARDEKLFF. CDR3 nucleotide sequence: TGTGCCACCAGCGGGGCGCGTGATGAAAAACTGTTTTTT.

The chain uses TRBV7-2 and TRBJ2-5; D uncertain. Trimming cost V 4 bases and J 4 bases, with 10 bases left between them. There are 13 residues in the CDR3. Germline V CDR1 and CDR2: SGHTA, FQGNSA. The CDR3 loop is CASSSQRVETQYF. As DNA, the CDR3 is TGTGCCAGCAGCTCCCAACGGGTAGAGACCCAGTACTTC.

The rearrangement joins TRBV28 to TRBJ1-5; D ambiguous. The CDR3 sequence is 14 residues long. From germline, CDR1 is MDHEN and CDR2 SYDVKM. V was pared by 7 bases and J by 0 bases, with 10 bases between. CDR3 in amino acids: CASKRTDSNQPQHF. The CDR3 nucleotides are TGTGCCAGCAAACGTACCGATAGCAATCAGCCCCAGCATTTT.

This clone was seen more than once but under ten times. The J gene is TRBJ2-7, the V gene TRBV30; the match to TRBD1 covers 7 bases. Germline-derived CDR1 and CDR2 are GTSNPN and SVGIG (reference sequence). CDR3 length: 15 residues. The J segment lost 6 bases and the V segment lost 0 bases, leaving 11 bases of the junction unmatched. This CDR3 is CAWSVTKTGDGEQYF. CDR3 bases: TGTGCCTGGAGTGTGACTAAAACAGGGGATGGCGAGCAGTACTTC.

The chain couples TRBV19 to TRBJ2-7; D is undetermined. The CDR3 extends over 15 amino acids. Germline CDR1 LNHDA, CDR2 SQIVND (reference sequence). Trimming pared 6 bases from V and 1 base from J, leaving 16 bases between. CDR3 nucleotide sequence: TGTGCCAGTAGCCGTACGGACCGAAATTCCTACGAGCAGTACTTC. It yields the protein CASSRTDRNSYEQYF.

This clone was recorded once. The V gene is TRBV11-2, the J gene TRBJ2-2, with 7 bases fitting TRBD1. From germline, CDR1 is SGHAT and CDR2 FQNNGV. The CDR3 consists of 15 residues. With V trimmed by 5 bases and J by 7 bases, 10 bases remained unmatched. CDR3 sequence (DNA): TGTGCCAGCAGCCCTAACAGGGGTATGGTCGGGGAGCTGTTTTTT. Protein sequence: CASSPNRGMVGELFF.

The chain combines TRBV28 with TRBJ1-2; no clear D gene. The CDR3 is 13 amino acids. V lost 5 bases and J lost 8, with 15 bases in between. Germline V gene sequence: CDR1 MDHEN, CDR2 SYDVKM. The CDR3: CASSGVVVGGYTF. In DNA form, the CDR3 reads TGTGCCAGCAGTGGGGTGGTAGTGGGCGGCTACACCTTC.

V gene TRBV30 combines with J gene TRBJ1-2, with TRBD1 matching over 7 bases. J gave up 5 bases and V 4 bases, and 10 bases lay outside the gene matches. Looked up from germline, CDR1 is GTSNPN and CDR2 is SVGIG (reference sequence). CDR3 size: 14 residues. The CDR3 DNA follows: TGTGCCTGGATTTTTAAAGGGGGCGCTTATGGCTACACCTTC. It specifies CAWIFKGGAYGYTF.

In nucleotides, the CDR3 is TGCGCCAGCAGCCAAGACAGGGTGAATGAGCAGTTCTTC. This gives the protein CASSQDRVNEQFF. J is TRBJ2-1 and V is TRBV4-3; a possible D gene is TRBD1 (5 bases). V was cut by 0 bases and J by 7 bases, with 7 bases left in between. Germline V gives CDR1 LGHNA, CDR2 YSLEER. The CDR3 consists of 13 residues.

In its sample, this clone was seen once. The rearrangement joins TRBV10-3 to TRBJ1-1; tentative D call: TRBD1 (5 bases). The V end lost 10 bases, the J end lost 4 bases, and 19 bases lay between the germline ends. The CDR3 totals 14 residues. The germline gives CDR1 ENHRY, CDR2 SYGVKD. CDR3: CATRSPGGGTEAFF. As DNA, the CDR3 is TGTGCCACCCGATCTCCGGGGGGGGGCACTGAAGCTTTCTTT.